The 30 T cell receptor beta chains below were found in one sample sequenced in a study of memory CD4+ T cells and cytomegalovirus serostatus. Single viable CD3+CD4+CD8-CD45RO+ cells were sorted as the memory CD4+ T cells. The method was immunoSEQ multiplex PCR; TCRdb's version includes in-frame clones alone and lacks a portion of them. The data hold around 57,000 clones, with 60% to 85% observed a single time. The sequencing sample was made of memory CD4+ T cells from blood. These TCRs come from an adult in good health and CMV-seronegative. Some clones in this sample may be carry-over from other donors' samples.

This clone was found a few times. J is TRBJ1-1 and V is TRBV6-1; D not resolved. V was pared by 7 bases and J by 4 bases, with 7 bases between. Looked up from germline, CDR1 is MNHNS and CDR2 is SASEGT. This CDR3 comprises 11 residues. The CDR3: CASNLGTEAFF. The DNA for the CDR3 is TGTGCCAGCAATCTCGGCACTGAAGCTTTCTTT.

This chain uses TRBV27 with TRBJ1-2, with TRBD1 as a possible D gene (6 bases). In germline, CDR1 is MNHEY, CDR2 SMNVEV (reference sequence). Trimming removed 6 bases from V and 4 bases from J, with 18 bases in between. The CDR3 extends over 15 amino acids. CDR3 coding DNA: TGTGCCAGCAGACGTCGGGACAAGGAGCTCTATGGCTACACCTTC. Amino acids: CASRRRDKELYGYTF.

The chain has TRBV7-9 and TRBJ1-1; a possible D gene is TRBD1 (6 bases). The CDR3 sequence is 16 residues long. V was cut by 5 bases and J by 4 bases, with 20 bases left in between. CDR1 SEHNR and CDR2 FQNEAQ come from the germline V gene (reference sequence). The CDR3 protein is CASSQVGGGSGTEAFF. In nucleotides, the CDR3 is TGTGCCAGCAGCCAGGTGGGGGGGGGCTCAGGCACTGAAGCTTTCTTT.

This clone is termed medium-sized. J is TRBJ2-3 and V is TRBV30, with 13 nucleotides matching TRBD2. V shed 5 bases, J shed 2 bases, and the junction held 7 bases outside the gene matches. CDR1 is GTSNPN, CDR2 SVGIG, per germline (reference sequence). The length of the CDR3 is 16 residues. The CDR3 here is CAWLRGTSGVTDTQYF. The CDR3 region has the DNA TGTGCCTGGTTGCGAGGGACTAGCGGGGTCACAGATACGCAGTATTTT.

Written as DNA, the CDR3 is TGTGCCAGCAGTTACAAGGACCCCACAGATACGCAGTATTTT. Amino acids: CASSYKDPTDTQYF. The V call is TRBV6-5, the J call TRBJ2-3, with D unclear. CDR1 and CDR2 (germline): MNHEY, SVGAGI. Trimming cost V 2 bases and J 2 bases, with 8 bases left between them. CDR3 length: 14 residues.

The chain has TRBV28 and TRBJ1-2; 7 bases align to TRBD1. Germline trimming cut 6 bases from V and 2 bases from J; bases unmatched to any gene: 3. Germline CDR1 and CDR2: MDHEN and SYDVKM. The CDR3 extends over 13 amino acids. CDR3 nucleotides: TGTGCCAGCAGGCGGGACAGAAACTATGGCTACACCTTC. Translating gives CASRRDRNYGYTF.

V is TRBV18 and J is TRBJ2-5, with D tentatively TRBD1 (6 bases). V lost 1 base to trimming and J lost 4 bases, with 13 bases between them. Germline V CDR1 and CDR2: KGHSH, LQKENI. CDR3 length equals 15 residues. DNA for the CDR3: TGTGCCAGCTCACCACGCCCAGGGGAGAGAGAGACCCAGTACTTC. This gives the protein CASSPRPGERETQYF.

The V gene is TRBV14, the J gene TRBJ2-1; possible D gene TRBD1, 5 bases. V was trimmed by 1 base and J by 9 bases, leaving 16 bases between them. Germline CDR1 and CDR2: SGHDN and FVKESK. This CDR3 region has 15 residues. Here the CDR3 DNA reads TGTGCCAGCAGCCAAGGAACTGACTTTAGGGGTGAGCAGTTCTTC. Translation: CASSQGTDFRGEQFF.

In DNA form, the CDR3 reads TGTGCCAGCAGTTACCGTGGGACCGGGGAGCTGTTTTTT. It specifies CASSYRGTGELFF. The chain recombines TRBV6-6 with TRBJ2-2; D gene uncertain. V was pared by 2 bases and J by 5 bases, with 6 bases between. The CDR3 spans 13 residues. Germline CDR1 and CDR2: MNHNY and SVGAGI (reference sequence).

The J gene is TRBJ2-5, the V gene TRBV7-2; the match to TRBD2 covers 7 bases. This CDR3 is 14 amino acids long. Germline V gene lookup returns CDR1 SGHTA and CDR2 FQGNSA. The trim removed 0 bases at V and 7 bases at J, leaving 5 bases unmatched. CDR3 coding DNA: TGTGCCAGCAGCTTAGCGCTTGGGGGGGGGACCCAGTACTTC. It encodes CASSLALGGGTQYF.

This clone is medium-sized. The chain combines TRBV6-1 with TRBJ1-5; TRBD1 is a possible D gene (5 bases). Germline loops: CDR1 MNHNS, CDR2 SASEGT. The V end was cut by 4 bases, the J end by 1 base, with 11 bases between. The CDR3 contains 15 residues. CDR3 in DNA: TGTGCCAGCAGTGCCCAGGGAGGAAGCAATCAGCCCCAGCATTTT. Amino acid sequence: CASSAQGGSNQPQHF.

The gene calls are TRBV21-1 and TRBJ1-3; the table's D call TRBD1 went unverified against the DNA. TRBV21-1 has pseudogene status. The CDR3 consists of 15 residues. The CDR3 is CASSRNDRAGYTIYF. CDR3 coding DNA: TGTGCCAGCAGCCGTAATGACAGGGCTGGATACACCATATATTTT.

The J gene is TRBJ2-7, the V gene TRBV6-6; TRBD1 matches 9 bases. The CDR3 has 14 residues. The V segment lost 6 bases and the J segment 3 bases; nucleotides outside the gene matches: 6. CDR1 and CDR2 (germline): MNHNY, SVGAGI (reference sequence). Written as DNA, the CDR3 is TGTGCCAGCAGGCGACAGGGGGAAATCTACGAGCAGTACTTC. As protein: CASRRQGEIYEQYF.

CDR3 sequence: CASRLDLYQETQYF. The CDR3 nucleotides read TGTGCCAGCAGACTGGACCTATACCAAGAGACCCAGTACTTC. This chain connects TRBV7-2 to TRBJ2-5; D not certain. Trimming pared 6 bases from V and 0 bases from J, leaving 11 bases between. CDR1 and CDR2 (germline): SGHTA, FQGNSA. The CDR3 extends over 14 amino acids.

This chain connects TRBV9 to TRBJ2-2; D gene ambiguous. Germline-derived CDR1 and CDR2 are SGDLS and YYNGEE. CDR3 length equals 14 residues. V lost 5 bases to trimming and J lost 1 base, with 9 bases between them. CDR3 amino acids: CASRFGWNTGELFF. Here the CDR3 DNA reads TGTGCCAGCAGGTTCGGGTGGAACACCGGGGAGCTGTTTTTT. The full variable domain, completed using reference TRBV9 and TRBJ2-2, is DSGVTQTPKHLITATGQRVTLRCSPRSGDLSVYWYQQSLDQGLQFLIQYYNGEERAKGNILERFSAQQFPDLHSELNLSSLELGDSALYFCASRFGWNTGELFFGEGSRLTVL.

The rearrangement joins TRBV30 to TRBJ1-4, with D perhaps matching TRBD1 (5 bases). The germline gives CDR1 GTSNPN, CDR2 SVGIG (reference sequence). The CDR3 has 13 amino acids. Trimming pared 1 base from V and 7 bases from J, leaving 10 bases between. The CDR3 spells CAWSGKGTEKLFF. The CDR3 nucleotides read TGTGCCTGGAGTGGGAAGGGGACTGAAAAACTGTTTTTT.

This clone was detected once. V is TRBV7-8 and J is TRBJ1-1; no firm D call. Germline V gene lookup returns CDR1 SGHVS and CDR2 FQNEAQ. The CDR3 sequence is 13 residues long. Trimming cost V 1 base and J 3 bases, with 6 bases left between them. The CDR3 nucleotides read TGTGCCAGCAGCTTAGTCGAAGACACTGAAGCTTTCTTT. This encodes CASSLVEDTEAFF.

The chain couples TRBV19 to TRBJ2-5; D tentatively reads TRBD1 or TRBD2 (5 bases each). V dropped 5 bases and J dropped 5 bases, with 21 bases sitting between them. The germline gives CDR1 LNHDA, CDR2 SQIVND (reference sequence). The CDR3 runs to 16 residues. This CDR3 is CASSAPRDRGLETQYF. The CDR3 DNA sequence: TGTGCCAGTAGTGCACCACGGGACCGGGGCCTGGAGACCCAGTACTTC.

The chain employs TRBV18 and TRBJ2-5; 7 nucleotides line up with TRBD2. The junction had 10 bases not matched to a gene; V was cut back by 6 bases and J by 3 bases. CDR1 is KGHSH and CDR2 is LQKENI in the germline V gene. The CDR3 covers 15 residues. The CDR3 is CASSEAGWGEETQYF. The CDR3 DNA reads as TGTGCCAGCTCCGAAGCGGGATGGGGCGAAGAGACCCAGTACTTC.

Only one count was recorded for this clone. The chain is built from TRBV5-5 and TRBJ2-5, with 7 bases that match TRBD1. CDR1 and CDR2 (germline): SGHKS, YYEKEE (reference sequence). There are 15 residues in the CDR3. Germline trimming cut 3 bases from V and 4 bases from J; bases unmatched to any gene: 9. CDR3 loop: CASSSYRDSRETQYF. The DNA of the CDR3 is TGTGCCAGCAGCTCCTACCGGGACAGCCGAGAGACCCAGTACTTC.

V gene TRBV21-1 combines with J gene TRBJ2-3; TRBD2, the table's D call, lacks a check against the DNA. TRBV21-1 corresponds to a pseudogene. The CDR3 has 13 residues. In nucleotides, the CDR3 is TGTGCCAGCAGTCTGGCGGCCGCAGATACGCAGTATTTT. This gives the protein CASSLAAADTQYF.

V usage is TRBV6-1 and J usage is TRBJ2-5; D gene uncertain. This CDR3 is 13 amino acids long. V was trimmed by 6 bases and J by 4 bases, leaving 12 bases between them. CDR1 is MNHNS, CDR2 SASEGT, per germline. The CDR3 DNA reads TGTGCCAGCAGCAAGGTCGGCGGAGAGACCCAGTACTTC. This codes for CASSKVGGETQYF.

The chain is built from TRBV7-2 and TRBJ1-1, with D unclear. This CDR3 is 14 amino acids long. The germline V gene encodes CDR1 SGHTA and CDR2 FQGNSA. The germline V and J ends were trimmed by 2 bases and 5 bases, with 12 bases remaining between them. DNA for the CDR3: TGTGCCAGCAGCTTAAGATGGGCGGGTACTGAAGCTTTCTTT. This codes for CASSLRWAGTEAFF.

The chain uses TRBV5-1 and TRBJ2-7; TRBD1 is a possible D gene (8 bases). This CDR3 is built from 15 residues. The germline V gene has CDR1 SGHRS and CDR2 YFSETQ. The V gene lost 4 bases and the J gene lost 6 bases, with 20 bases spanning the gap. CDR3 residues: CASSREGQARSEQYF. DNA of the CDR3: TGCGCCAGCAGCAGGGAGGGACAGGCGAGGAGCGAGCAGTACTTC.

The J gene is TRBJ1-6, the V gene TRBV5-4; D call uncertain. Germline V gives CDR1 SGHNT, CDR2 YYREEE (reference sequence). Trimming cost V 0 bases and J 16 bases, with 11 bases left between them. The CDR3 has 12 residues. The CDR3 is CASSLGAAPLHF. For the CDR3, the DNA is TGTGCCAGCAGCTTGGGAGCAGCTCCTCTCCACTTT.

The DNA of the CDR3 is TGTGCCAGTGGCGAGTCCGATGGCTATGGCTACACCTTC. It yields the protein CASGESDGYGYTF. The genes are TRBV27 and TRBJ1-2; no clear D gene. Deletions cut 9 bases from V and 4 bases from J, with 15 bases between. Germline V gives CDR1 MNHEY, CDR2 SMNVEV (reference sequence). The CDR3 loop spans 13 amino acids.

The chain has TRBV5-6 and TRBJ2-3; 8 nucleotides agree with TRBD1. Trimming at V came to 5 bases and at J to 7 bases, leaving 12 bases not matched to a gene. Per the germline V gene, CDR1 is SGHDT and CDR2 is YYEEEE. The CDR3 is 15 residues long. The CDR3 sequence is CASRKTGALLNTQYF. The CDR3 DNA reads as TGTGCCAGCAGAAAGACAGGGGCCCTGTTGAATACGCAGTATTTT.

V is TRBV19 and J is TRBJ1-2; tentative D call: TRBD1 (5 bases). Looked up from germline, CDR1 is LNHDA and CDR2 is SQIVND (reference sequence). Trimming took 6 bases from V and 4 from J, leaving 9 bases between them. This CDR3 has 12 amino acids. CDR3 region: CASSWDFYGYTF. The CDR3 bases are TGTGCCAGTAGCTGGGACTTCTATGGCTACACCTTC. Using reference TRBV19 and TRBJ1-2 for the parts outside the CDR3, the full variable domain is DGGITQSPKYLFRKEGQNVTLSCEQNLNHDAMYWYRQDPGQGLRLIYYSQIVNDFQKGDIAEGYSVSREKKESFPLTVTSAQKNPTAFYLCASSWDFYGYTFGSGTRLTVV.

This chain connects TRBV18 to TRBJ2-5; no firm D call. The germline gives CDR1 KGHSH, CDR2 LQKENI. Trimming took off 0 bases at V and 5 bases at J, with 19 bases between the two ends. The length of the CDR3 is 17 residues. The CDR3: CASSPPMGSAAAETQYF. DNA for the CDR3: TGTGCCAGCTCACCACCGATGGGATCGGCCGCAGCCGAGACCCAGTACTTC.

The chain uses TRBV10-3 and TRBJ1-3; unclear D gene. V lost 0 bases and J lost 4, with 16 bases in between. This CDR3 spans 17 amino acids. Germline loops: CDR1 ENHRY, CDR2 SYGVKD. The CDR3 here is CAISESILLSPGNTIYF. The CDR3 DNA reads TGTGCCATCAGTGAGTCGATCCTTCTCTCCCCAGGAAACACCATATATTTT.